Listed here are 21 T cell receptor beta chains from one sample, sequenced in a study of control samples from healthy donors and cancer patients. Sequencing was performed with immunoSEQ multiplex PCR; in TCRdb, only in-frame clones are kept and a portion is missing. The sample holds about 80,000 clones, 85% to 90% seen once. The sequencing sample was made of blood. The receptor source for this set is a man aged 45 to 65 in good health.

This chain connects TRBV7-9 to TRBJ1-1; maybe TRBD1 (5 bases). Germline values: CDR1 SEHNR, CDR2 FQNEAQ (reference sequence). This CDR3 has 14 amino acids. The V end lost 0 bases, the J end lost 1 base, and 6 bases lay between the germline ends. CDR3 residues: CASSLAGGNTEAFF. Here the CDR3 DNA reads TGTGCCAGCAGCTTAGCGGGGGGGAACACTGAAGCTTTCTTT.

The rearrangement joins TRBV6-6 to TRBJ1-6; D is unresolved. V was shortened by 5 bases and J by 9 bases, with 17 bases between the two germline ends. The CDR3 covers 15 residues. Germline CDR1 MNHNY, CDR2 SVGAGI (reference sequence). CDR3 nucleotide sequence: TGTGCCAGCAGTGACGGGCCTCTCGAGGGTTCACCCCTCCACTTT. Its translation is CASSDGPLEGSPLHF.

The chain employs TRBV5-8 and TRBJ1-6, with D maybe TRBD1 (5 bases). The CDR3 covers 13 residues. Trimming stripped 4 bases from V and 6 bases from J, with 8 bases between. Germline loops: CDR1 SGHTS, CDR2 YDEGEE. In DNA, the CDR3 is TGTGCCAGCAGCATTGACAGTAATTCACCCCTCCACTTT. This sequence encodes CASSIDSNSPLHF.

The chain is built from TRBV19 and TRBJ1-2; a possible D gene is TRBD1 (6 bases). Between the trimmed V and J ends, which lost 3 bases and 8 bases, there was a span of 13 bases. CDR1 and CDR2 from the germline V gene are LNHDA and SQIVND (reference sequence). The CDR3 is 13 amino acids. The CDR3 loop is CASSIMAGDGYTF. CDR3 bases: TGTGCCAGTAGTATCATGGCAGGGGACGGCTACACCTTC.

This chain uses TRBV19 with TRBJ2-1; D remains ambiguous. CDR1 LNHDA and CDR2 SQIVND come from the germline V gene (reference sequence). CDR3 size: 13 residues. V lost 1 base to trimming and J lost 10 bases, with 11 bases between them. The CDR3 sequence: CASSIAQRLEQFF. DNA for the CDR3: TGTGCCAGTAGTATAGCCCAGAGACTGGAGCAGTTCTTC.

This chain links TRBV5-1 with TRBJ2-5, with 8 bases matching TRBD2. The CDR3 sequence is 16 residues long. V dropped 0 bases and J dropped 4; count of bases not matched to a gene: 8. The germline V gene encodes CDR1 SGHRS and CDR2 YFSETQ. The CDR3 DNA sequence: TGCGCCAGCAGCTTGGATGCGGGGGGCGAGGGAGAGACCCAGTACTTC. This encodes CASSLDAGGEGETQYF.

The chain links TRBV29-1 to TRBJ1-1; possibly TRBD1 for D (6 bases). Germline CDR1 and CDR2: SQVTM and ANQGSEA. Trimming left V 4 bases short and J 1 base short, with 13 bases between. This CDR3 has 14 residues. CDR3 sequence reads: CSVANRAQNTEAFF. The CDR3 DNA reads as TGCAGCGTTGCCAACAGGGCCCAGAACACTGAAGCTTTCTTT.

The CDR3 loop is CASSSVFMNTEAFF. The CDR3, as DNA: TGTGCCAGCAGTTCAGTTTTTATGAACACTGAAGCTTTCTTT. The chain recombines TRBV27 with TRBJ1-1; D uncertain. There are 14 residues in the CDR3. The germline gives CDR1 MNHEY, CDR2 SMNVEV (reference sequence). Trimming shortened V by 4 bases and J by 0 bases, and 9 bases separated the two germline ends.

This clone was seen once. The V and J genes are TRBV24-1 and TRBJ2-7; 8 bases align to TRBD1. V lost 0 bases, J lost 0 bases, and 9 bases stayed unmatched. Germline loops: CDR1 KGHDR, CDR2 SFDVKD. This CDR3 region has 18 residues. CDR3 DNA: TGTGCCACCAGTGATTTGCGTCTTGAGGGACAGGACTCCTACGAGCAGTACTTC. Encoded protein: CATSDLRLEGQDSYEQYF.

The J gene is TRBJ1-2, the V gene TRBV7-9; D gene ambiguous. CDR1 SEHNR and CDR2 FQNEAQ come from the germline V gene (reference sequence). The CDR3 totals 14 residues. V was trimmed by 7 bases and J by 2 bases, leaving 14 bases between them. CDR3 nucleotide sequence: TGTGCCAGCATCGGGGATTCCGCAAACTATGGCTACACCTTC. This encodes CASIGDSANYGYTF.

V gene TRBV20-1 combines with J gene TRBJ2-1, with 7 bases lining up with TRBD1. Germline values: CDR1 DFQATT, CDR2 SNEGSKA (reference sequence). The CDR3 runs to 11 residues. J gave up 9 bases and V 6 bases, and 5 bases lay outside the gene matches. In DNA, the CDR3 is TGCAGTGCCTTGACAGGGAGTGAGCAGTTCTTC. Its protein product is CSALTGSEQFF.

Here the CDR3 DNA reads TGCAGCGCGGGGGAAAATGGACAGGCAACTAATGAAAAACTGTTTTTT. Amino acids: CSAGENGQATNEKLFF. The chain uses TRBV29-1 and TRBJ1-4, with 7 bases matching TRBD1. After removal of 7 bases from V and 0 bases from J, the junction contained 11 bases not matched to a gene. The CDR3 length is 16 residues. The germline V gene encodes CDR1 SQVTM and CDR2 ANQGSEA.

The CDR3 protein is CASSPLTGGPFSGLTFF. Written as DNA, the CDR3 is TGTGCCAGCTCACCCCTGACAGGGGGCCCTTTCAGTGGATTAACTTTCTTT. V and J are TRBV18 and TRBJ1-1; 10 bases map to TRBD1. The CDR3 totals 17 residues. V was clipped by 3 bases and J by 12 bases; unmatched bases: 19. Germline V gene lookup returns CDR1 KGHSH and CDR2 LQKENI.

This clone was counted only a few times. Here the CDR3 DNA reads TGCAGCGTTCGCAGGGGGACCGGGGAGCTGTTTTTT. Amino acid sequence: CSVRRGTGELFF. The chain links TRBV29-1 to TRBJ2-2; 7 bases are shared with TRBD1. The CDR3 spans 12 residues. The J segment lost 5 bases and the V segment lost 5 bases, leaving 2 bases of the junction unmatched. The germline V gene has CDR1 SQVTM and CDR2 ANQGSEA.

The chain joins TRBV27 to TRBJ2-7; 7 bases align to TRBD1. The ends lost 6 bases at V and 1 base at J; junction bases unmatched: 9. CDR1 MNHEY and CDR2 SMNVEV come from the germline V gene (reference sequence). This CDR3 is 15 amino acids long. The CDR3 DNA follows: TGTGCCAGCAGCAAGGGGGCAGGTCTGTCCTACGAGCAGTACTTC. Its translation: CASSKGAGLSYEQYF.

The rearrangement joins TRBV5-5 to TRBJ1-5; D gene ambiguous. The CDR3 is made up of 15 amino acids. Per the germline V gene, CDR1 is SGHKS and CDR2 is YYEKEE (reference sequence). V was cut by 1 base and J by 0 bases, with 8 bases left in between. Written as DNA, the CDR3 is TGTGCCAGCAGCTTGAGGCAAGATAGCAATCAGCCCCAGCATTTT. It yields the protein CASSLRQDSNQPQHF.

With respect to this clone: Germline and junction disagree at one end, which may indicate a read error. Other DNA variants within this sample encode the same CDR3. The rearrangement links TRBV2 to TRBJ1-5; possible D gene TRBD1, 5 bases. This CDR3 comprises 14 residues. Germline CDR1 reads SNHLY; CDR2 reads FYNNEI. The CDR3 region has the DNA TGCGCCAGCAGCGCTGGGACGGGCAATCAGCCCCAGCATTTT. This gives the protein CASSAGTGNQPQHF.

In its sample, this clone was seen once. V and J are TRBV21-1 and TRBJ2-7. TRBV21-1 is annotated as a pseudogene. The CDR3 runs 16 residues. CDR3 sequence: CASSKGLAQRTYEQYF. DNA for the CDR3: TGTGCCAGCAGCAAAGGATTGGCTCAACGGACCTACGAGCAGTACTTC.

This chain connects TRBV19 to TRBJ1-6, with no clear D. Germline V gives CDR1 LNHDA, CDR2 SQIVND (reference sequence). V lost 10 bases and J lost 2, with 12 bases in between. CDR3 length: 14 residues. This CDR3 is CATSPDPYNSPLHF. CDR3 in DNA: TGTGCCACCTCTCCGGACCCCTATAATTCACCCCTCCACTTT.

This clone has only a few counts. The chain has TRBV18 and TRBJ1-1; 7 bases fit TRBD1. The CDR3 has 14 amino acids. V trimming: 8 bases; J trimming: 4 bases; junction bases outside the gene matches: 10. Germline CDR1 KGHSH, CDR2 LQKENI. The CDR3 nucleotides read TGTGCCAGCGCAAGTTACAGGGGATCCACTGAAGCTTTCTTT. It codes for CASASYRGSTEAFF. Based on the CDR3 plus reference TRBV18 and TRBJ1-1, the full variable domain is NAGVMQNPRHLVRRRGQEARLRCSPMKGHSHVYWYRQLPEEGLKFMVYLQKENIIDESGMPKERFSAEFPKEGPSILRIQQVVRGDSAAYFCASASYRGSTEAFFGQGTRLTVV.

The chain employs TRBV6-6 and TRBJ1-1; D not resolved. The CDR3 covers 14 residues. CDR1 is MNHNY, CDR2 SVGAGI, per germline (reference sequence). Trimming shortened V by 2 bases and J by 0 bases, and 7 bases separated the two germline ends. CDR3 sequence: CASSYGQMNTEAFF. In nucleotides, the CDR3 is TGTGCCAGCAGTTACGGGCAGATGAACACTGAAGCTTTCTTT.